These 16 T cell receptor beta chains were all obtained from the same sample, sequenced in a study of T cell repertoires in cytomegalovirus infection. TCRdb re-analysed the reads in MiXCR, keeping a single row per CDR3 protein. The table has 80,000 to 95,000 distinct CDR3 sequences, 25% to 30% seen once; the top ten hold approximately 75%. These receptors lack a known antigen. The input for sequencing was CD8+ T cells from cultured PBMCs, taken from culture after CMV antigen stimulation. These receptors originate from a human donor in good health (CMV status not recorded). Some clones in this sample may be carry-over from other donors' samples.

The chain is built from TRBV14 and TRBJ2-1; perhaps TRBD1 as D (6 bases). The CDR3 covers 13 residues. In germline, CDR1 is SGHDN, CDR2 FVKESK. Trimming pared 6 bases from V and 11 bases from J, leaving 17 bases between. The CDR3 nucleotides are TGTGCCAGCAGTCTTCGCGTGGGGACACAGCAGTTCTTC. It is translated as CASSLRVGTQQFF. Combining the CDR3 with reference TRBV14 and TRBJ2-1 gives the whole variable domain EAGVTQFPSHSVIEKGQTVTLRCDPISGHDNLYWYRRVMGKEIKFLLHFVKESKQDESGMPNNRFLAERTGGTYSTLKVQPAELEDSGVYFCASSLRVGTQQFFGPGTRLTVL.

This clonotype has at least ten counts. The chain employs TRBV5-1 and TRBJ2-7; D possibly corresponds to TRBD2 (8 bases). In germline, CDR1 is SGHRS, CDR2 YFSETQ. V shed 3 bases and J shed 5 bases, with 24 bases lying between them. The CDR3 covers 17 residues. In DNA form, the CDR3 reads TGCGCCAGCAGCTCCCTCGGACAGGCCCCGGGGGGGCACGAGCAGTACTTC. It translates to CASSSLGQAPGGHEQYF.

The sample holds many counts of this clonotype. The CDR3, as DNA: TGTGCCAGCAGCTTTCGAGCGGGGGGGCCTCGCACAGATACGCAGTATTTT. Amino acids: CASSFRAGGPRTDTQYF. V gene TRBV7-9 combines with J gene TRBJ2-3; 10 nucleotides agree with TRBD2. Germline assignment: CDR1 SEHNR and CDR2 FQNEAQ (reference sequence). The V gene end was trimmed by 3 bases and the J gene end by 1 base; junction bases not matched to a gene: 7. The CDR3 has 17 amino acids.

The chain is built from TRBV6-5 and TRBJ1-1; no firm D call. Trimming pared 2 bases from V and 1 base from J, leaving 8 bases between. Germline values: CDR1 MNHEY, CDR2 SVGAGI. This CDR3 spans 14 amino acids. CDR3 region: CASSYRQANTEAFF. Written as DNA, the CDR3 is TGTGCCAGCAGTTACAGGCAAGCGAACACTGAAGCTTTCTTT.

V and J are TRBV11-2 and TRBJ2-1; D ambiguous. This CDR3 contains 11 residues. The germline V gene has CDR1 SGHAT and CDR2 FQNNGV. Trimming stripped 1 base from V and 9 bases from J, with 4 bases between. The CDR3 sequence is CASSLVVEQFF. CDR3 nucleotide sequence: TGTGCCAGCAGCTTAGTAGTTGAGCAGTTCTTC.

This clonotype was picked up a small number of times. The V call is TRBV11-3, the J call TRBJ2-1, with D tentatively TRBD1 (6 bases). The CDR3 has 14 residues. Trimming pared 1 base from V and 7 bases from J, leaving 11 bases between. CDR1 is SGHNT, CDR2 YENEEA, per germline. Here the CDR3 reads CASSLVHRENEQFF. In DNA, the CDR3 is TGTGCCAGCAGCTTAGTACACAGGGAGAATGAGCAGTTCTTC.

This clonotype appeared a few times. V gene TRBV7-8 combines with J gene TRBJ2-7; 8 bases match TRBD1. Looked up from germline, CDR1 is SGHVS and CDR2 is FQNEAQ. This CDR3 has 14 amino acids. V lost 4 bases to trimming and J lost 0 bases; unmatched junction nucleotides: 2. The CDR3 coding sequence is TGTGCCAGCAGCTCGGACAGGGTCTCCTACGAGCAGTACTTC. It translates to CASSSDRVSYEQYF.

The V call is TRBV3-1, the J call TRBJ1-2, with D possibly matching TRBD1 (5 bases). The CDR3 loop spans 16 amino acids. CDR1 and CDR2 (germline): LGHDT, YNNKEL (reference sequence). Trimming removed 0 bases at V and 8 bases at J, with 19 bases between. CDR3 sequence (DNA): TGTGCCAGCAGCCAAGACAATCGGGACCTCTTTGGGGGCTACACCTTC. Its protein product is CASSQDNRDLFGGYTF.

The V call is TRBV29-1, the J call TRBJ2-1, with TRBD1 matching 9 bases. Germline trimming cut 7 bases from V and 4 bases from J; bases unmatched to any gene: 5. The CDR3 spans 13 residues. Germline V gene lookup returns CDR1 SQVTM and CDR2 ANQGSEA. The CDR3 here is CSGGQGRYNEQFF. DNA of the CDR3: TGCAGCGGTGGACAGGGGAGGTACAATGAGCAGTTCTTC.

This clonotype occurred a few times. The chain links TRBV4-1 to TRBJ2-7, with 8 bases identical to TRBD1. The CDR3 loop spans 14 amino acids. Germline trimming cut 1 base from V and 3 bases from J; bases unmatched to any gene: 2. In germline, CDR1 is MGHRA, CDR2 YSYEKL. This CDR3 reads CASSQGTGYYEQYF. CDR3 DNA: TGCGCCAGCAGCCAAGGGACAGGGTACTACGAGCAGTACTTC.

This clonotype was counted ten times or more. V gene TRBV7-2 combines with J gene TRBJ2-5, with 10 nucleotides matching TRBD2. V was clipped by 5 bases and J by 4 bases; unmatched bases: 7. This CDR3 comprises 15 residues. Germline CDR1 is SGHTA and CDR2 is FQGNSA. This CDR3 is CASSVSGGALETQYF. Written as DNA, the CDR3 is TGTGCCAGCAGCGTAAGCGGGGGGGCTCTAGAGACCCAGTACTTC.

This clonotype was counted between two and nine times. The V call is TRBV19, the J call TRBJ2-7; TRBD2 matches 9 bases. Per germline, CDR1 LNHDA and CDR2 SQIVND (reference sequence). The V and J ends lost 6 bases and 3 bases, in that order; junction bases with no gene match: 3. The CDR3 is 13 residues long. DNA of the CDR3: TGTGCCAGTAGCGAGCGGGGGGTCTACGAGCAGTACTTC. Translation: CASSERGVYEQYF.

This clonotype was seen a few times. The V gene is TRBV12-3 or TRBV12-4, the J gene TRBJ2-7, with 8 bases fitting TRBD1. Losses at the gene ends were 5 bases for V and 0 bases for J; bases not matched to a gene: 9. The CDR3 is made up of 16 amino acids. The CDR3 here is CASSLTWTGSSYEQYF. CDR3 DNA sequence: TGTGCCAGCAGTCTTACGTGGACAGGGAGCTCCTACGAGCAGTACTTC.

This chain connects TRBV13 to TRBJ1-2; D is unclear. Trimming pared 5 bases from V and 8 bases from J, leaving 9 bases between. The CDR3 consists of 11 residues. Germline CDR1 is PRHDT and CDR2 is FYEKMQ (reference sequence). The CDR3 sequence is CASSERQGYTF. CDR3 sequence (DNA): TGTGCCAGCAGCGAACGGCAGGGCTACACCTTC.

The CDR3 sequence is CSAREFGGGEKLFF. DNA for the CDR3: TGCAGTGCTAGAGAGTTTGGAGGAGGAGAAAAACTGTTTTTT. The chain combines TRBV20-1 with TRBJ1-4, with no clear D. The CDR3 spans 14 residues. V lost 0 bases, J lost 8 bases, and 13 bases lay in between. Germline CDR1 is DFQATT and CDR2 is SNEGSKA (reference sequence).

A few counts support this clonotype. The rearrangement links TRBV6-1 to TRBJ2-2; maybe TRBD1 (5 bases). From germline, CDR1 is MNHNS and CDR2 SASEGT. Trimming pared 7 bases from V and 0 bases from J, leaving 6 bases between. The CDR3 is made up of 13 amino acids. CDR3 residues: CASKGSNTGELFF. CDR3 sequence (DNA): TGTGCCAGCAAGGGGTCGAACACCGGGGAGCTGTTTTTT.